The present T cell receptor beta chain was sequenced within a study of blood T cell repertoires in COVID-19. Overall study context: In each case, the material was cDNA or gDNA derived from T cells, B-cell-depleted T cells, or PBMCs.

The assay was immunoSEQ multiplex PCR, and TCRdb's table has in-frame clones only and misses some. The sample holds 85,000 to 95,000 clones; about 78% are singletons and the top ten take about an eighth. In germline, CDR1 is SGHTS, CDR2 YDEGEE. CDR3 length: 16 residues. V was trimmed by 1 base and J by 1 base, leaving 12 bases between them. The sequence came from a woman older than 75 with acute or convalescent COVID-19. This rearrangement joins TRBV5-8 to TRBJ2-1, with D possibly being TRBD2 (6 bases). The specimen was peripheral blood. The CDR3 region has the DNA TGTGCCAGCAGCTTGATGCGTGGAGGGTCCTACAATGAGCAGTTCTTC. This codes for CASSLMRGGSYNEQFF.